The TCR beta chain described here comes from a study of T cell responses to AZD1222 COVID-19 vaccine. Second-dose schedules of about 4 or about 12 weeks were combined. Trimming removed 5 bases from V and 2 bases from J, with 15 bases in between. Germline V gives CDR1 SGHAT, CDR2 FQNNGV. The CDR3 has 15 residues. Study-wide results and caveats: Donor demographics were predominantly white British with a female majority; clonal diversity may be underestimated. AZD1222 recipients seropositive at baseline numbered only six. Rises in breadth and depth of Spike-specific TCRs came after two AZD1222 doses.

The repertoire was sequenced with immunoSEQ multiplex PCR; TCRdb's copy has only in-frame clones and lacks some. The data contain just under 75,000 clones, roughly 80% of them singletons. As to this clone: Its target is unknown.

Sequences were derived from peripheral blood, sampled 28 days after the second AZD1222 dose. This TCR was recovered from an adult who received the AZD1222 COVID-19 vaccine. The chain links TRBV11-2 to TRBJ2-5; TRBD2 might be the D (6 bases). DNA for the CDR3: TGTGCCAGCAGCGACCCCCGGAGGGCTCAAGAGACCCAGTACTTC. The encoded protein is CASSDPRRAQETQYF. The full variable domain, in which reference TRBV11-2 and TRBJ2-5 provide the parts outside the CDR3, is EAGVAQSPRYKIIEKRQSVAFWCNPISGHATLYWYQQILGQGPKLLIQFQNNGVVDDSQLPKDRFSAERLKGVDSTLKIQPAKLEDSAVYLCASSDPRRAQETQYFGPGTRLLVL.